Listed here is a single TCR beta chain. What antigen it recognizes has not been identified. No base quality information exists; no much larger clone differs at one position. The data were taken from a study of follicular helper T cells after annual influenza vaccination (dated by TCRdb to the late 2010s). About the investigation overall: Blood was drawn on days 0, 7 and 28 after each seasonal influenza vaccination. To study recall of cTfh clones, some subjects were followed across successive annual vaccinations spanning the 2013-2014, 2014-2015 and 2015-2016 seasons. Samples from 2013-2014 were cryopreserved, whereas samples from about 2015 were processed immediately after collection. Multi-year samples were available from six subjects, with four subjects covering two vaccination seasons and two subjects covering three seasons. One week after vaccination, a second recruited cohort of roughly 12 subjects (Table S1) displayed a similar ICOS+CD38+ cTfh response. Study-level results and caveats: In the assessment of influenza clone enrichment, the possibility that the much larger non-cTfh compartments were undersampled could not be ruled out. Day 7 ICOS+CD38+ clones were most often found later in ICOS-CD38- cTfh, suggesting that subset may serve as a memory reservoir. With successive annual vaccinations, a recurrent oligoclonal ICOS+CD38+ cTfh response was recalled, and this response contained tetramer and AIM influenza-specific clonotypes. ICOS+CD38+ cTfh clonality correlated with the frequency of that population, and its change correlated with the change in circulating plasmablast frequency. Because only roughly 9-20% of the analyzed cells gave productive TCRB sequences, there was no way to sample rare clonotypes.

The time point label for this specimen denotes: 2013-2014 season, 7 days after vaccination. Adults received seasonal inactivated influenza vaccine (Fluvarix), and TCRB sequencing tracked sorted blood CD4 subsets before and after vaccination. Subjects were considered eligible if community-dwelling and if influenza vaccine had not been received in the prior 6 months. Reasons for exclusion included contraindications to influenza vaccine, substance abuse, HIV/AIDS, active malignancy, immunomodulatory medication, and active illness such as respiratory infection. Per time point, between roughly 35 and 100 mL of blood was sampled. PBMC were isolated using Ficoll-Paque PLUS or SepMate separation. CXCR5- memory CD4 T cells were sorted as a comparison non-Tfh subset. Cell subsets were sorted from PBMC on a BD FACS Aria before DNA extraction. Library method: the immunoSEQ multiplex PCR assay. Adaptive Biotechnologies handled the TCRB amplification, library preparation, sequencing and preliminary bioinformatics at Survey level resolution. The authors' analysis ran thus. Clonality was calculated in R as 1 minus normalized Shannon entropy, and the Gini index was computed with the R package ineq. Overlap score was defined as the summed counts of shared sequences divided by the total counts of all sequences in both compared samples. Shared-clonotype significance used Fisher's exact test assuming a theoretical repertoire of 10^7 TCRB sequences. The table was pulled from immuneACCESS by TCRdb, which kept in-frame rearrangements only. Such tables lose some clones; where checked, under half of the loss comes from unresolved V genes, and the rest has no known cause. V and J calls and clone size are those listed in that table; D and trimming were worked out from the DNA. This sample holds about 10,000 clones; 80% to 85% were observed only once. The top ten hold around 0.58% of the sample.

The germline V and J ends show losses of 3 bases and 5 bases respectively, and no gene match explains 3 bases of the junction. As encoded in the germline V gene, CDR1 is KGHSH while CDR2 is LQKENI. Counted from cysteine to phenylalanine, this CDR3 has 14 amino acids. CDR3 DNA is the only sequence kept; it has 42 bases, read in frame from the first base. The specimen was CXCR5- memory CD4+ T cells sorted from blood, collected 7 days after influenza vaccination. What the cell subset or site label conveys for this sample: CXCR5- memory CD4 T cells. This receptor chain uses TRBV18 and TRBJ2-5; TRBD1 matches 10 bases in the middle. The clonotype comes from an adult who received the influenza vaccine. The nucleotide sequence reads TGTGCCAGCTCACCGACAGGGGGCGCTGAGACCCAGTACTTC. Its coded protein is CASSPTGGAETQYF.